This T cell receptor beta chain emerged from a study of post-analysis software for immune sequencing data. This clonotype has a single count. CDR1 and CDR2 from the germline V gene are GTSNPN and SVGIG (reference sequence). The CDR3 is 11 amino acids. The ends were cut back, 5 bases at V and 4 bases at J, with 9 bases in the middle. Included in the TCR beta cDNA libraries were unique molecular identifiers. TCRdb reprocessed the PCR reads via MiXCR and lists one record per CDR3 protein. The data contain some 160,000 distinct CDR3 sequences, about 34% of them seen just once; the ten biggest clones take up roughly 28%.

The receptor was derived from a girl between 10 and 17 years old with multiple sclerosis. The chain links TRBV30 to TRBJ2-7; unclear D gene. The sequencing used blood, collected after autologous hematopoietic stem cell transplantation. CDR3 nucleotide sequence: TGTGCCTGGGGCGGTGTATACGAGCAGTACTTC. It translates to CAWGGVYEQYF. The complete variable domain, with remaining parts taken from reference TRBV30 and TRBJ2-7, reads SQTIHQWPATLVQPVGSPLSLECTVEGTSNPNLYWYRQAAGRGLQLLFYSVGIGQISSEVPQNLSASRPQDRQFILSSKKLLLSDSGFYLCAWGGVYEQYFGPGTRLTVT.